The 9 T cell receptor beta chains below all came from one sample that was sequenced in a study of Graves' ophthalmopathy and Graves' hyperthyroidism. RNA served as the template for amplifying TCR beta CDR3 regions. An initial RT-PCR round employing HTBI primers preceded a second-round multiplex PCR. A single record per CDR3 protein comes from TCRdb applying MiXCR to the multiplex PCR reads. The table includes over a million distinct CDR3 sequences, about 40% detected once. The sequencing sample was made of peripheral blood or thyroid tissue (not recorded which). The receptors derive from an adult man with Graves' hyperthyroidism.

The rearrangement joins TRBV15 to TRBJ1-4, with 10 bases lining up with TRBD1. Trimming removed 0 bases from V and 4 bases from J; junction bases left unmatched: 8. CDR3 length: 18 residues. CDR1 is LNHNV, CDR2 YYDKDF, per germline (reference sequence). The chain's CDR3 is CATSRDYLGQGINEKLFF. The CDR3, as DNA: TGTGCCACCAGCAGAGATTATTTGGGACAGGGGATTAATGAAAAACTGTTTTTT.

Details on this clonotype: Given a much more abundant clone one base away, this may be a read error. CDR3 nucleotide sequence: TGTGCCAGCAGTGATGAAGAGACCCAGTGCTTC. Amino acids: CASSDEETQCF. J is TRBJ2-5 and V is TRBV2; D gene ambiguous. Germline-derived CDR1 and CDR2 are SNHLY and FYNNEI. This CDR3 has 11 amino acids.

This clonotype has at least ten counts. This chain joins TRBV2 and TRBJ1-2, with 8 positions matching TRBD1. This CDR3 is 15 amino acids long. The germline V gene encodes CDR1 SNHLY and CDR2 FYNNEI. Trimming took 3 bases from V and 5 from J; bases not matched to a gene: 8. The CDR3 spells CASSDPGQAVYGYTF. CDR3 DNA sequence: TGTGCCAGCAGTGATCCGGGACAGGCGGTGTATGGCTACACCTTC.

This clonotype was observed many times. The CDR3 DNA reads TGCGCCAGCAGCTTGGACAGGGGTGATCAGCAGTACTTC. Translating it yields CASSLDRGDQQYF. V usage is TRBV5-1 and J usage is TRBJ2-7; TRBD1 agrees at 7 bases. Trimming at V came to 0 bases and at J to 8 bases, leaving 5 bases not matched to a gene. In germline, CDR1 is SGHRS, CDR2 YFSETQ. There are 13 residues in the CDR3.

On this clonotype: This sequence may be a read error, since a much larger clone differs from it by one base. V usage is TRBV2 and J usage is TRBJ2-7; the D call may be TRBD1 or TRBD2 (5 bases each). The V end lost 3 bases, the J end lost 3 bases, and 21 bases lay between the germline ends. CDR3 length: 17 amino acids. Germline assignment: CDR1 SNHLY and CDR2 FYNNEI. The CDR3 coding sequence is TGTGCCAGCAGTGACGCGATACGGGGCCCGACACGCTACGAGCAGTACTTC. Residues: CASSDAIRGPTRYEQYF.

The chain uses TRBV5-1 and TRBJ2-7; a possible D gene is TRBD2 (6 bases). The CDR3 sequence is 12 residues long. Looked up from germline, CDR1 is SGHRS and CDR2 is YFSETQ. V shed 9 bases and J shed 4 bases, with 14 bases lying between them. The CDR3 bases are TGCGCCACCTTCCTCGGGGGATACGAGCAGTACTTC. Translating gives CATFLGGYEQYF.

There are many counts of this clonotype. The chain joins TRBV10-3 to TRBJ1-1; D ambiguous. Germline V gene sequence: CDR1 ENHRY, CDR2 SYGVKD. V shed 5 bases and J shed 6 bases, with 7 bases lying between them. The CDR3 is 11 amino acids. This CDR3 is CAISPGSEAFF. The CDR3 nucleotides read TGTGCCATCAGTCCGGGATCTGAAGCTTTCTTT.

This clonotype was observed at least ten times. This rearrangement joins TRBV20-1 to TRBJ1-1; TRBD1 matches 9 bases. The CDR3 totals 13 residues. Germline V gene sequence: CDR1 DFQATT, CDR2 SNEGSKA (reference sequence). After removal of 6 bases from V and 6 bases from J, the junction contained 8 bases not matched to a gene. CDR3 sequence (DNA): TGCAGTGCACCACAGGGGGCTGTCGCTGAAGCTTTCTTT. Protein sequence: CSAPQGAVAEAFF.

The chain couples TRBV7-9 to TRBJ2-2; D is possibly TRBD2 (5 bases). The V and J ends lost 6 bases and 5 bases respectively, with 16 bases between them. Germline V lookup: CDR1 SEHNR, CDR2 FQNEAQ (reference sequence). The CDR3 has 15 amino acids. CDR3 loop: CASSEWHSGTGELFF. Here the CDR3 DNA reads TGTGCCAGCAGTGAATGGCATTCGGGGACCGGGGAGCTGTTTTTT.